This TCR beta chain stems from a study of glioma-infiltrating T cells. General study findings and limits: Above-expected tissue-blood divergence occurred in all gliomas, most in low-grade ones. Only very few CDR3 sequences appeared in both tissue and blood.

Turning to this clonotype: The target antigen is unknown. At one end, the junction sequence differs from germline, possibly due to a read error.

TCR alpha and beta CDR3 regions were amplified from RNA using iRepertoire nested multiplex PCR. One-step reverse transcription and amplification started from approximately 100-400 ng of tissue mRNA or PBMC total RNA. TCRdb fed the multiplex PCR reads into MiXCR, producing one record per CDR3 protein. Here the sample spans over 100,000 distinct CDR3 sequences, 20% to 25% being singletons. This CDR3 comprises 11 residues. The sample was glioma tissue, nonneoplastic brain tissue, or PBMCs (not recorded which). This receptor was taken from a human donor with low-grade glioma or glioblastoma, undergoing nonglioma brain surgery, or in good health (not recorded which). The chain joins TRBV12-3 or TRBV12-4 to TRBJ1-2, with D unclear. CDR3 in DNA: TGTGCCAGCAGTTCCTTTACGGACCCGGAATTC. Translation: CASSSFTDPEF.